The T cell receptor (beta chain) described here comes from a study of blood T cell repertoires in COVID-19. Study details: From T cells, B-cell-depleted T cells, or PBMCs came the material, which was cDNA or gDNA.

The CDR3 sequence is 13 residues long. Germline CDR1 SNHLY, CDR2 FYNNEI. The V gene lost 4 bases and the J gene lost 7 bases, with 12 bases spanning the gap. Individuals drawn from about 26 US areas were roughly 18 to 89 years old. Symptom resolution, clearance, or two negative PCRs marked the recovered donors of Cohort 3. The table came from immunoSEQ multiplex PCR; TCRdb's copy has only in-frame clones and leaves some out. Of over 200,000 clones in the sample, around 85% are singletons; the top ten hold roughly a sixth. This TCR came from a man aged 35 to 55 who had recovered from COVID-19. The chain carries TRBV2 and TRBJ2-3; D gene ambiguous. Sequencing was performed on PBMCs or T cells enriched from blood (not recorded which). The chain's CDR3 is CASSGGDGYTQYF. The CDR3 DNA follows: TGTGCCAGCAGTGGCGGTGACGGTTATACGCAGTATTTT.